The source of this T cell receptor (beta chain) is a study of T cells after yellow fever vaccination. Across the study: Researchers used SMART-Seq v4 Ultra Low Input to prepare fractions that had low cell numbers. Points from the study as a whole: Although most clonotypes did not, a small share appeared in both CD4 and CD8 compartments. Subsequent booster samples again held most clones from primary vaccination (96% CD4, nearly 90% CD8).

For TCR, cDNA came from 5'RACE template switching, which added a universal primer site and UMIs. TCRdb passed the 5' RACE reads through MiXCR, listing each CDR3 protein once. The repertoire holds about 550,000 distinct CDR3 sequences, with about 19% as singletons. Note on this clonotype: As yet, its antigen is unknown.

The length of the CDR3 is 14 residues. Trimming took 6 bases from V and 1 from J; bases not matched to a gene: 3. Germline lookup yields CDR1 DFQATT and CDR2 SNEGSKA (reference sequence). Sequenced material: PBMCs, taken 15 days after the yellow fever booster vaccination. This TCR was sampled from a man younger than 45 who received the YFV17D yellow fever vaccine. The genes are TRBV20-1 and TRBJ2-1, with 10 bases aligning to TRBD2. The CDR3 loop reads CSARSGRSYNEQFF. Written as DNA, the CDR3 is TGCAGTGCCCGTAGCGGGAGGTCCTACAATGAGCAGTTCTTC.